This T cell receptor beta chain is from a study of cytomegalovirus exposure and HLA in healthy donors. As concerns this clone: Its target is unknown.

Points from the study as a whole: In a later analysis, most CMV-associated TCR beta chains appeared HLA-restricted.

Deletions cut 6 bases from V and 0 bases from J, with 9 bases between. Per germline, CDR1 MNHNS and CDR2 SASEGT. This CDR3 region has 15 residues. With 60 Vbeta and 13 Jbeta primers, the PCR was carried out. Sequenced by immunoSEQ multiplex PCR; TCRdb stores in-frame clones only, minus some. The table lists approximately 200,000 clones, roughly four fifths of them singletons, with 3.1% in the top ten. The material sequenced was PBMCs. The TCR originated in a woman in her twenties or thirties in good health and CMV-seropositive. The rearrangement links TRBV6-1 to TRBJ2-6; unclear D gene. This chain's CDR3 is CASSLRVSGANVLTF. CDR3 bases: TGTGCCAGCAGCCTAAGAGTCTCTGGGGCCAACGTCCTGACTTTC.